A single sample is the source of the 32 T cell receptor beta chains below, sequenced in a study of a mutant IDH1 vaccine in newly diagnosed glioma. Time point specified: week 35, safety follow-up. Mutant IDH1 20-mer peptide, at 300 ug, made up each vaccine dose, with topical imiquimod. Profiling relied on immunoSEQ multiplex PCR, and the TCRdb table lists in-frame clones only, not all of them. There are more than 35,000 clones in the sample; approximately 81% occur only once, and more than 4.5% lies in the top ten. Their recognized antigens are unknown. The sequences come from PBMCs, collected from a glioma patient whose treatment included an IDH1 peptide vaccine. These receptors were taken from a woman aged 40 to 50 with glioma. Some clones in this sample may be carry-over from other donors' samples.

The V and J genes are TRBV5-4 and TRBJ2-3; D is unresolved. Trimming took off 4 bases at V and 3 bases at J, with 9 bases between the two ends. The CDR3 extends over 13 amino acids. Germline V gene lookup returns CDR1 SGHNT and CDR2 YYREEE (reference sequence). For the CDR3, the DNA is TGTGCCAGCAGCCAACCAAATACAGATACGCAGTATTTT. This gives the protein CASSQPNTDTQYF. Drawing the rest from reference TRBV5-4 and TRBJ2-3, the complete variable domain is ETGVTQSPTHLIKTRGQQVTLRCSSQSGHNTVSWYQQALGQGPQFIFQYYREEENGRGNFPPRFSGLQFPNYSSELNVNALELDDSALYLCASSQPNTDTQYFGPGTRLTVL.

The chain joins TRBV18 to TRBJ2-5, with a tentative D call TRBD1 (5 bases). Deletions cut 3 bases from V and 5 bases from J, with 13 bases between. This CDR3 contains 14 residues. The germline V gene encodes CDR1 KGHSH and CDR2 LQKENI. The chain's CDR3 is CASSPRQSGETQYF. As DNA, the CDR3 is TGTGCCAGCTCACCTCGACAGTCCGGGGAGACCCAGTACTTC.

The rearrangement joins TRBV21-1 to TRBJ2-2; the DNA was not used to check the table's D call, TRBD1. TRBV21-1 is designated a pseudogene. This CDR3 region has 13 residues. The CDR3, as DNA: TGTGCCAACGGACACGTAAAGCCCGGGGAGCTGTTTTTT. Protein sequence: CANGHVKPGELFF.

The CDR3 here is CATSRDRAGWSYEQYF. In nucleotides, the CDR3 is TGTGCCACCAGCAGAGATAGGGCAGGGTGGTCCTACGAGCAGTACTTC. V usage is TRBV15 and J usage is TRBJ2-7; perhaps TRBD1 as D (5 bases). CDR1 is LNHNV and CDR2 is YYDKDF in the germline V gene (reference sequence). The germline V and J ends were trimmed by 0 bases and 1 base, with 13 bases remaining between them. The CDR3 consists of 16 residues.

The chain combines TRBV25-1 with TRBJ2-1, with 9 bases that match TRBD2. Germline V lookup: CDR1 MGHDK, CDR2 SYGVNS. CDR3 length: 15 residues. V was clipped by 8 bases and J by 5 bases; unmatched bases: 10. As DNA, the CDR3 is TGTGCCAGCGGCGGTAGGCGGGGGGGGAACAATGAGCAGTTCTTC. Protein product: CASGGRRGGNNEQFF.

V is TRBV10-2 and J is TRBJ1-6, with D perhaps matching TRBD1 (6 bases). Germline V gene sequence: CDR1 WSHSY, CDR2 SAAADI. This CDR3 comprises 17 residues. The V gene lost 5 bases and the J gene lost 4 bases, with 18 bases spanning the gap. The CDR3 coding sequence is TGCGCCAGCAGTCCACAGGGATTCTACGGGTATAATTCACCCCTCCACTTT. Its translation is CASSPQGFYGYNSPLHF.

V usage is TRBV5-1 and J usage is TRBJ2-7; unclear D gene. The CDR3 is 14 residues long. With 5 bases removed from V and 0 bases from J, the gap between germline ends came to 12 bases. CDR1 is SGHRS and CDR2 is YFSETQ in the germline V gene. In DNA form, the CDR3 reads TGCGCCAGCAGTATTGGAGCCACCTCCTACGAGCAGTACTTC. Residues: CASSIGATSYEQYF.

This sequence joins TRBV6-1 and TRBJ2-2; unclear D gene. CDR3 size: 15 residues. Looked up from germline, CDR1 is MNHNS and CDR2 is SASEGT. V shed 7 bases and J shed 1 base, with 13 bases lying between them. The chain's CDR3 is CASTVGVGNTGELFF. CDR3 sequence (DNA): TGTGCCAGCACCGTCGGCGTAGGGAACACCGGGGAGCTGTTTTTT.

This clone was recorded a few times. This rearrangement joins TRBV5-1 to TRBJ2-3; D perhaps matches TRBD2 (6 bases). V gave up 4 bases and J gave up 3 bases, with 18 bases separating them. Germline V gene data show CDR1 as SGHRS and CDR2 as YFSETQ. CDR3 length: 16 amino acids. CDR3 coding DNA: TGCGCCAGCAGCAGCGGAGGGCCGCTTGGAACAGATACGCAGTATTTT. Its protein product is CASSSGGPLGTDTQYF.

With regard to this clone: Relative to the germline gene, one junction end is altered; a read error may explain this. This chain joins TRBV7-7 and TRBJ2-1; D is uncertain. In germline, CDR1 is SSHAT, CDR2 FNYEAQ (reference sequence). There are 15 residues in the CDR3. The DNA of the CDR3 is TGTGCTAGCAGCCACTACCCCGAGATTTACAATGAGCAGTTCTTC. It codes for CASSHYPEIYNEQFF. The full variable domain, with the rest looked up from reference TRBV7-7 and TRBJ2-1, is GAGVSQSPRYKVTKRGQDVTLRCDPISSHATLYWYQQALGQGPEFLTYFNYEAQPDKSGLPSDRFSAERPEGSISTLTIQRTEQRDSAMYRCASSHYPEIYNEQFFGPGTRLTVL.

V is TRBV29-1 and J is TRBJ1-2; D uncertain. Germline V gives CDR1 SQVTM, CDR2 ANQGSEA. The CDR3 length is 11 residues. Trimming left V 3 bases short and J 8 bases short, with 10 bases between. Written as DNA, the CDR3 is TGCAGCGTTGACGAACCGGAAGGCTACACCTTC. This sequence encodes CSVDEPEGYTF.

The chain couples TRBV2 to TRBJ2-5; 10 bases agree with TRBD2. Germline CDR1 SNHLY, CDR2 FYNNEI. The CDR3 runs 15 residues. V shed 7 bases, J shed 1 base, and the junction held 6 bases outside the gene matches. The DNA for the CDR3 is TGTGCCAGCAAGGTGGCTAGCGGGGGCCAAGAGACCCAGTACTTC. Translated, it gives CASKVASGGQETQYF.

The chain recombines TRBV30 with TRBJ2-2, with D unresolved. The germline gives CDR1 GTSNPN, CDR2 SVGIG (reference sequence). Trimming shortened V by 3 bases and J by 6 bases, and 11 bases separated the two germline ends. This CDR3 has 13 residues. For the CDR3, the DNA is TGTGCCTGGAGGTACCTCGGGTCCGGGGAGCTGTTTTTT. It is translated as CAWRYLGSGELFF.

This clone was observed a single time. The J gene is TRBJ2-1, the V gene TRBV29-1; TRBD1 aligns across 9 bases. The length of the CDR3 is 18 residues. Germline lookup yields CDR1 SQVTM and CDR2 ANQGSEA. Trimming removed 0 bases from V and 9 bases from J; junction bases left unmatched: 18. The CDR3 DNA sequence: TGCAGCGTTGAAGATTTCAAATGGGTCGAGACAGGGGGAATTGAGCAGTTCTTC. Translated, it gives CSVEDFKWVETGGIEQFF.

This sequence joins TRBV13 and TRBJ2-7; weak D call: TRBD2 (6 bases). The germline V gene has CDR1 PRHDT and CDR2 FYEKMQ (reference sequence). This CDR3 comprises 17 residues. The V gene lost 3 bases and the J gene lost 3 bases, with 21 bases spanning the gap. CDR3 protein: CASSFRASVSPNYEQYF. The CDR3 DNA reads TGTGCCAGCAGCTTTCGGGCTAGCGTTTCACCCAACTACGAGCAGTACTTC.

This clone occurred once. This chain connects TRBV5-1 to TRBJ2-5; D not certain. Trimming stripped 9 bases from V and 3 bases from J, with 15 bases between. The CDR3 length is 13 residues. Germline CDR1 SGHRS, CDR2 YFSETQ. CDR3 sequence reads: CATSGAGEETQYF. The CDR3 region has the DNA TGCGCCACCTCGGGTGCCGGCGAAGAGACCCAGTACTTC.

The chain joins TRBV28 to TRBJ1-2; the D is unclear. V lost 5 bases and J 0 bases, leaving 10 bases between the germline ends. This CDR3 has 14 amino acids. Germline CDR1 MDHEN, CDR2 SYDVKM. The CDR3 loop reads CASSQEAANYGYTF. The DNA for the CDR3 is TGTGCCAGCAGTCAAGAGGCAGCTAACTATGGCTACACCTTC.

The chain uses TRBV7-6 and TRBJ1-1; D gene unclear. Germline V gene sequence: CDR1 SGHVS, CDR2 FNYEAQ. Deletions cut 5 bases from V and 6 bases from J, with 13 bases between. The CDR3 runs 13 residues. In DNA, the CDR3 is TGTGCCAGCAGCACCGGGCCCCTTTCTGAAGCTTTCTTT. It yields the protein CASSTGPLSEAFF.

By share, this clone counts as medium-sized. The chain uses TRBV4-3 and TRBJ2-3, with no clear D. The germline V and J ends were trimmed by 1 base and 4 bases, with 9 bases remaining between them. The germline CDR1 and CDR2 sequences are LGHNA and YSLEER. This CDR3 has 14 amino acids. The CDR3 nucleotides are TGCGCCAGCAGCCAAGCTGCCTTCGCAGATACGCAGTATTTT. Amino acid sequence: CASSQAAFADTQYF.

The DNA of the CDR3 is TGTGCCAGCAGCAACAGGGTCAGCTCCTATAATTCACCCCTCCACTTT. Amino acids: CASSNRVSSYNSPLHF. The V and J genes are TRBV11-2 and TRBJ1-6, with a possible D match to TRBD1 (6 bases). This CDR3 comprises 16 residues. Trimming took off 5 bases at V and 0 bases at J, with 11 bases between the two ends. The germline CDR1 and CDR2 sequences are SGHAT and FQNNGV. The complete variable domain, with remaining parts taken from reference TRBV11-2 and TRBJ1-6, reads EAGVAQSPRYKIIEKRQSVAFWCNPISGHATLYWYQQILGQGPKLLIQFQNNGVVDDSQLPKDRFSAERLKGVDSTLKIQPAKLEDSAVYLCASSNRVSSYNSPLHFGNGTRLTVT.

This clone was counted once. The rearrangement uses TRBV5-6 and TRBJ2-7, with a tentative D call TRBD1 (6 bases). Germline loops: CDR1 SGHDT, CDR2 YYEEEE. Trimming removed 3 bases at V and 6 bases at J, with 22 bases between. The CDR3 extends over 16 amino acids. This CDR3 is CASSWGLAGSPLEQYF. DNA of the CDR3: TGTGCCAGCAGCTGGGGGCTGGCGGGCTCCCCCCTCGAGCAGTACTTC.

This clone has just a few counts. This chain connects TRBV28 to TRBJ1-1, with TRBD1 as a possible D gene (5 bases). V was clipped by 6 bases and J by 5 bases, with 19 bases between them. This CDR3 has 15 residues. CDR1 is MDHEN, CDR2 SYDVKM, per germline. The CDR3 spells CASSPQLPGGTEAFF. CDR3 bases: TGTGCCAGCAGCCCCCAGCTCCCTGGGGGGACTGAAGCTTTCTTT.

The rearrangement links TRBV7-9 to TRBJ2-5; D remains ambiguous. The CDR3 contains 14 residues. Trimming pared 5 bases from V and 1 base from J, leaving 11 bases between. Germline V CDR1 and CDR2: SEHNR, FQNEAQ (reference sequence). The CDR3 spells CASSARNSQETQYF. The CDR3 DNA reads TGTGCCAGCAGCGCCCGGAACAGCCAAGAGACCCAGTACTTC.

The chain employs TRBV19 and TRBJ2-7; D unresolved. This CDR3 comprises 15 residues. The germline V gene has CDR1 LNHDA and CDR2 SQIVND (reference sequence). V was pared by 5 bases and J by 4 bases, with 18 bases between. The CDR3 sequence is CASSPSGGRRYEQYF. The CDR3 DNA follows: TGTGCCAGTAGTCCTTCAGGCGGCAGGCGGTACGAGCAGTACTTC.

This clone was seen only a few times. Other DNA sequences in the sample encode the same CDR3. This chain joins TRBV27 and TRBJ1-2; TRBD1 aligns across 8 bases. CDR1 and CDR2 from the germline V gene are MNHEY and SMNVEV (reference sequence). V lost 4 bases, J lost 4 bases, and 5 bases stayed unmatched. The CDR3 runs to 14 residues. CDR3: CASSSGQGGYGYTF. CDR3 DNA sequence: TGTGCCAGCAGTTCCGGACAGGGAGGCTATGGCTACACCTTC.

The chain joins TRBV10-3 to TRBJ2-7, with D tentatively TRBD2 (7 bases). This CDR3 spans 13 amino acids. V lost 6 bases and J 5 bases, leaving 14 bases between the germline ends. From germline, CDR1 is ENHRY and CDR2 SYGVKD. The CDR3 loop reads CAIRQGGHDEQYF. The CDR3, as DNA: TGTGCCATCAGACAGGGAGGGCACGACGAGCAGTACTTC.

The chain recombines TRBV30 with TRBJ2-1, with a tentative D call TRBD2 (5 bases). Per the germline V gene, CDR1 is GTSNPN and CDR2 is SVGIG (reference sequence). The V gene lost 0 bases and the J gene lost 8 bases, with 23 bases spanning the gap. The CDR3 is 17 amino acids. CDR3 nucleotides: TGTGCCTGGAGTGTACAAGCCCCTAGCCGACCCCCCGATGAGCAGTTCTTC. Residues: CAWSVQAPSRPPDEQFF.

This sequence joins TRBV25-1 and TRBJ2-7; tentative D call: TRBD1 (6 bases). The V and J ends lost 1 base and 2 bases respectively, with 12 bases between them. CDR3 length: 15 residues. Germline-derived CDR1 and CDR2 are MGHDK and SYGVNS. CDR3 sequence (DNA): TGTGCCAGCAGTGAATGGAAGGACAGAGCCTACGAGCAGTACTTC. Its protein is CASSEWKDRAYEQYF.

This clone showed up just once. The rearrangement joins TRBV28 to TRBJ1-5; D gene unclear. Germline assignment: CDR1 MDHEN and CDR2 SYDVKM. The CDR3 contains 13 residues. V was cut by 7 bases and J by 3 bases, with 10 bases left in between. Here the CDR3 reads CASTIRLNQPQHF. Written as DNA, the CDR3 is TGTGCCAGCACCATTAGACTCAATCAGCCCCAGCATTTT.

This clone was seen a few times. The V and J genes are TRBV16 and TRBJ1-2; D is uncertain. This CDR3 has 13 amino acids. The germline CDR1 and CDR2 sequences are KGHSY and FQNENV. V lost 1 base and J 7 bases, leaving 10 bases between the germline ends. The CDR3 DNA follows: TGTGCCAGCAGCCAATTGGTCGCCTCTGGCTACACCTTC. The encoded protein is CASSQLVASGYTF.

The chain employs TRBV9 and TRBJ2-5, with D possibly being TRBD2 (5 bases). The germline V gene has CDR1 SGDLS and CDR2 YYNGEE. The CDR3 is 14 amino acids. V was trimmed by 1 base and J by 1 base, leaving 8 bases between them. The CDR3 nucleotides read TGTGCCAGCAGCGTAACCAGCGGCCAAGAGACCCAGTACTTC. Its translation: CASSVTSGQETQYF.

The gene calls are TRBV28 and TRBJ2-3, with D possibly matching TRBD2 (5 bases). The CDR3 has 15 residues. V lost 7 bases, J lost 0 bases, and 14 bases lay in between. The V gene's germline CDR1 is MDHEN and CDR2 SYDVKM. The CDR3 nucleotides read TGTGCCAGCACGTCTCCGGGATTTAGCACAGATACGCAGTATTTT. It specifies CASTSPGFSTDTQYF. Filled out from reference TRBV28 and TRBJ2-3, the complete variable domain reads DVKVTQSSRYLVKRTGEKVFLECVQDMDHENMFWYRQDPGLGLRLIYFSYDVKMKEKGDIPEGYSVSREKKERFSLILESASTNQTSMYLCASTSPGFSTDTQYFGPGTRLTVL.